The 6 T cell receptor beta chains reported below all come from one sample, sequenced in a study of T cell responses to AZD1222 COVID-19 vaccine. Profiling relied on immunoSEQ multiplex PCR, and the TCRdb table lists in-frame clones only, not all of them. The sample yields about 200,000 clones, around 93% seen once. The sequences come from peripheral blood, collected 28 days after the second AZD1222 dose. Receptor source: an adult who received the AZD1222 COVID-19 vaccine.

As to this clone: One junction end does not reproduce the germline sequence, and a read error may be involved. The rearrangement uses TRBV12-5 and TRBJ1-2, with a tentative D call TRBD1 (5 bases). The CDR3 runs to 13 residues. Looked up from germline, CDR1 is LGHNT and CDR2 is FRNRAP. Here the CDR3 reads CAIGQGKNYGYTF. The CDR3 DNA is TGTGCTATTGGTCAGGGAAAAAACTATGGCTACACCTTC.

The rearrangement joins TRBV6-4 to TRBJ1-5; 8 nucleotides match TRBD1. The CDR3 contains 19 residues. The germline CDR1 and CDR2 sequences are MRHNA and SNTAGT. J was trimmed by 2 bases and V by 5 bases; bases with no gene match: 17. DNA of the CDR3: TGTGCCAGCAGTTTATCTGGCAGGGGGCAGGTCCTGGGCAATCAGCCCCAGCATTTT. Translated, it gives CASSLSGRGQVLGNQPQHF.

This clone showed up just once. V usage is TRBV10-1 and J usage is TRBJ1-6; 9 bases map to TRBD1. The length of the CDR3 is 16 residues. The germline gives CDR1 WNHNN, CDR2 SYGVQD (reference sequence). The trim removed 2 bases at V and 13 bases at J, leaving 12 bases unmatched. The CDR3 DNA follows: TGCGCCAGCAGTGAGAGGCGGAGACAGGGGGGTTCGCCCCTCCACTTT. This encodes CASSERRRQGGSPLHF.

The V and J genes are TRBV6-2 or TRBV6-3 and TRBJ1-5; 9 bases line up with TRBD1. The CDR3 is made up of 16 amino acids. With V trimmed by 5 bases and J by 9 bases, 14 bases remained unmatched. CDR1 is MNHEY, CDR2 SVGEGT, per germline. The CDR3 coding sequence is TGTGCCAGCAGTCGGGACAGGGTTTCAGCAGCGTGGCCCCAGCATTTT. Residues: CASSRDRVSAAWPQHF.

The rearrangement uses TRBV6-5 and TRBJ2-3; D may be TRBD2 (5 bases). There are 13 residues in the CDR3. The germline gives CDR1 MNHEY, CDR2 SVGAGI. Trimming shortened V by 2 bases and J by 4 bases, and 7 bases separated the two germline ends. CDR3 amino acids: CASSYASPDTQYF. CDR3 coding DNA: TGTGCCAGCAGTTACGCTAGCCCAGATACGCAGTATTTT.

The V gene is TRBV18, the J gene TRBJ1-1; no definite D call. In germline, CDR1 is KGHSH, CDR2 LQKENI. Trimming left V 2 bases short and J 2 bases short, with 6 bases between. The CDR3 is made up of 13 amino acids. The CDR3 DNA follows: TGTGCCAGCTCACCAGGACCCAACACTGAAGCTTTCTTT. Residues: CASSPGPNTEAFF. Filled out from reference TRBV18 and TRBJ1-1, the complete variable domain reads NAGVMQNPRHLVRRRGQEARLRCSPMKGHSHVYWYRQLPEEGLKFMVYLQKENIIDESGMPKERFSAEFPKEGPSILRIQQVVRGDSAAYFCASSPGPNTEAFFGQGTRLTVV.